These 7 T cell receptor beta chains were all obtained from the same sample, sequenced in a study of shared clonotypes between healthy human individuals. Some clones are missing from TCRdb's copy, which holds only in-frame ones; the method was immunoSEQ multiplex PCR. The table shows about 500,000 clones, with 70% to 80% occurring only once. Sequences were obtained from PBMCs. The receptor set was obtained from a woman in her thirties or forties in good health. Some clones in this sample may be carry-over from other donors' samples.

Only one count was recorded for this clone. V is TRBV5-6 and J is TRBJ1-2; 7 bases agree with TRBD1. The germline gives CDR1 SGHDT, CDR2 YYEEEE. J was trimmed by 0 bases and V by 4 bases; bases with no gene match: 3. CDR3 length: 14 amino acids. The CDR3 is CASSQGGPNYGYTF. CDR3 in DNA: TGTGCCAGCAGCCAGGGGGGGCCTAACTATGGCTACACCTTC.

This chain uses TRBV5-6 with TRBJ1-2; maybe TRBD1 (5 bases). The V gene lost 4 bases and the J gene lost 2 bases, with 9 bases spanning the gap. The V gene's germline CDR1 is SGHDT and CDR2 YYEEEE. The CDR3 loop spans 13 amino acids. The CDR3 is CASSPGQNYGYTF. CDR3 sequence (DNA): TGTGCCAGCAGCCCGGGGCAGAACTATGGCTACACCTTC.

This clone came up a few times. The V and J genes are TRBV5-6 and TRBJ2-1, with 7 bases fitting TRBD2. Trimming removed 0 bases from V and 7 bases from J; junction bases left unmatched: 7. The CDR3 spans 15 residues. The germline CDR1 and CDR2 sequences are SGHDT and YYEEEE. The CDR3 DNA sequence: TGTGCCAGCAGCTTGGTTGGGGGAGGGTCAAATGAGCAGTTCTTC. It codes for CASSLVGGGSNEQFF.

The V and J genes are TRBV7-2 and TRBJ2-7, with D perhaps assigned TRBD1 or TRBD2 (6 bases each). The CDR3 has 15 residues. Trimming shortened V by 2 bases and J by 3 bases, and 14 bases separated the two germline ends. Germline CDR1 SGHTA, CDR2 FQGNSA. Here the CDR3 reads CASSLSRGGGYEQYF. The CDR3 coding sequence is TGTGCCAGCAGCTTATCAAGAGGAGGGGGCTACGAGCAGTACTTC.

The CDR3: CASSSLDRLAKNIQYF. The CDR3 DNA is TGTGCCAGCAGTAGCCTCGACAGACTAGCCAAAAACATTCAGTACTTC. The chain carries TRBV27 and TRBJ2-4, with D maybe TRBD1 (5 bases). The CDR3 length is 16 residues. Trimming cost V 5 bases and J 0 bases, with 14 bases left between them. Germline V gene sequence: CDR1 MNHEY, CDR2 SMNVEV (reference sequence).

The chain carries TRBV19 and TRBJ1-1; tentatively, D is TRBD1 (5 bases). There are 15 residues in the CDR3. In germline, CDR1 is LNHDA, CDR2 SQIVND (reference sequence). The germline V and J ends were trimmed by 7 bases and 1 base, with 16 bases remaining between them. This CDR3 reads CASIGEGRGNTEAFF. In nucleotides, the CDR3 is TGTGCCAGTATCGGAGAGGGGCGGGGGAACACTGAAGCTTTCTTT.

In regard to this clone: A read error is likely here: a far larger clone is one base away. The chain joins TRBV29-1 to TRBJ1-1, with TRBD1 identical over 7 bases. The CDR3 runs 16 residues. Trimming removed 4 bases from V and 1 base from J; junction bases left unmatched: 12. Germline lookup yields CDR1 SQVTM and CDR2 ANQGSEA. The CDR3 DNA follows: TGCAGCGTTGCCCCTTCTTCACGACAGGGGAACACTGAAGCTTTCTTT. Amino acids: CSVAPSSRQGNTEAFF.